The present T cell receptor beta chain was sequenced within a study of cytomegalovirus exposure and HLA in healthy donors. Turning to the study itself: Prior work identified 95 million to 120 million unique TCR beta sequences in about 179 million T cells.

About this clone itself: Its antigen is still unknown.

It was with 60 Vbeta and 13 Jbeta primers that the PCR ran. Generated by immunoSEQ multiplex PCR, the TCRdb table keeps only in-frame clones and is missing some. The repertoire holds some 120,000 clones, 75% to 90% seen once, with approximately 10% in the top ten. Whole-study findings and limits: Because they were indistinguishable, some V segments, including TRBV6-2 and TRBV6-3, were excluded. Further analysis, carried out later, found HLA-associated TCR beta chains more clonally expanded than equally common other chains.

Germline loops: CDR1 MDHEN, CDR2 SYDVKM. The CDR3 is made up of 14 amino acids. V was cut by 6 bases and J by 7 bases, with 16 bases left in between. The chain uses TRBV28 and TRBJ2-4; a possible D gene is TRBD1 (5 bases). Sequenced material: PBMCs. The sequence derives from a man aged 25-45 years in good health and CMV-seropositive. CDR3 sequence: CASSDQLGDNIQYF. Here the CDR3 DNA reads TGTGCCAGCAGCGACCAATTAGGGGATAACATTCAGTACTTC.